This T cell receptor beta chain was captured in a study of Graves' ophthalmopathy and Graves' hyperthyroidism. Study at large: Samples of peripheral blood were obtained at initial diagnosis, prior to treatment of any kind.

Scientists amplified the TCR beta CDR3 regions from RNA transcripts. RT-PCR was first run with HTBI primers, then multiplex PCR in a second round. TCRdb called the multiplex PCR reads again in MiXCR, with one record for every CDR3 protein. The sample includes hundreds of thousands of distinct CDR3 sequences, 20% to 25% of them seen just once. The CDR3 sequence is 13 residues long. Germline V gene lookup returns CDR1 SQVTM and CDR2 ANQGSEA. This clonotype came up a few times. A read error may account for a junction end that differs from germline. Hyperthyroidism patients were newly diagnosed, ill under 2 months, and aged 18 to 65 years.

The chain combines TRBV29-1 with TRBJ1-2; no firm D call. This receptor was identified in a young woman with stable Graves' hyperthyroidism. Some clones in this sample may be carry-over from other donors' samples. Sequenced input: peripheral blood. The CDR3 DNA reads TGCAGCGCTGAATCCGACGGCGACTATGGCTACACCTTC. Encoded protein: CSAESDGDYGYTF.